Presented here are 16 T cell receptor beta chains from one specimen sequenced in a study of vaccination and CD4 T cells after COVID-19. Treatment reported: approximately nine-day PBMC culture with coronavirus spike peptide pools or control peptides (ViraFEST assay). Scientists ran DNA taken from cultured CD4+ T cells through the Oncomine TCR Beta short-read assay for sequencing. In TCRdb, the PCR reads were re-called with MiXCR into one record per CDR3 protein. The repertoire has 15,000 to 20,000 distinct CDR3 sequences, about 46% of them found once; the top ten carry roughly 12%. No antigens are known for them. The specimen sequenced was CD4+ T cells from blood, cultured in vitro. The receptor set was obtained from a human donor who had recovered from COVID-19.

The genes are TRBV6-2 or TRBV6-3 and TRBJ2-7; a possible D gene is TRBD2 (6 bases). With 8 bases removed from V and 9 bases from J, the gap between germline ends came to 20 bases. The length of the CDR3 is 13 residues. Germline CDR1 and CDR2: MNHEY and SVGEGT. The chain's CDR3 is CASAGWRDFPQYF. The DNA for the CDR3 is TGTGCCAGCGCAGGATGGCGGGATTTCCCGCAGTACTTC.

The V gene is TRBV4-1, the J gene TRBJ2-3; D perhaps matches TRBD2 (6 bases). The CDR3 loop spans 15 amino acids. Germline V gene lookup returns CDR1 MGHRA and CDR2 YSYEKL. Between the trimmed V and J ends, which lost 8 bases and 0 bases, there was a span of 15 bases. In nucleotides, the CDR3 is TGCGCCAGCGCCAAGCCCGGGGGTAGCACAGATACGCAGTATTTT. It codes for CASAKPGGSTDTQYF.

Notes on this clonotype: As the CDR3 is not closed by the conserved phenylalanine or tryptophan, this likely results from a read error. The chain employs TRBV11-3 and TRBJ2-3; D may be TRBD2 (5 bases). The CDR3 contains 14 residues. Per the germline V gene, CDR1 is SGHNT and CDR2 is YENEEA. With 7 bases removed from V and 4 bases from J, the gap between germline ends came to 15 bases. The CDR3 bases are TGTGCCAGCAACCTAGAGGGCGGACCAGATACGCAGTATCTT. This codes for CASNLEGGPDTQYL.

The gene calls are TRBV12-3 or TRBV12-4 and TRBJ2-7, with D unclear. This CDR3 is 12 amino acids long. V lost 5 bases and J lost 0, with 5 bases in between. CDR3 DNA sequence: TGTGCCAGCAGTCCGCACTCCTACGAGCAGTACTTC. As protein: CASSPHSYEQYF.

The rearrangement links TRBV6-2 or TRBV6-3 to TRBJ1-1, with no clear D. The CDR3 spans 12 residues. Between the trimmed V and J ends, which lost 5 bases and 4 bases, there was a span of 8 bases. Germline CDR1 MNHEY, CDR2 SVGEGT. This CDR3 is CASSNGRTEAFF. As DNA, the CDR3 is TGTGCCAGCAGTAACGGACGCACTGAAGCTTTCTTT.

In its sample, this clonotype was seen a few times. This chain uses TRBV7-2 with TRBJ2-5, with D possibly being TRBD2 (5 bases). Germline CDR1 SGHTA, CDR2 FQGNSA. The CDR3 loop spans 14 amino acids. V was trimmed by 5 bases and J by 5 bases, leaving 15 bases between them. The chain's CDR3 is CASSLGRRYETQYF. DNA of the CDR3: TGTGCCAGCAGCCTAGGACGGAGGTATGAGACCCAGTACTTC.

Only a few counts were recorded for this clonotype. This chain's CDR3 is CATSRDRDTGELFF. As DNA, the CDR3 is TGTGCCACCAGCAGAGACAGGGACACCGGGGAGCTGTTTTTT. This sequence joins TRBV15 and TRBJ2-2, with D possibly TRBD1 on 5 matching bases. The CDR3 totals 14 residues. From germline, CDR1 is LNHNV and CDR2 YYDKDF (reference sequence). Trimming shortened V by 0 bases and J by 3 bases, and 5 bases separated the two germline ends.

This clonotype came up a few times. This chain links TRBV6-5 with TRBJ1-1; perhaps TRBD1 as D (5 bases). Germline assignment: CDR1 MNHEY and CDR2 SVGAGI. The CDR3 sequence is 13 residues long. The V gene lost 2 bases and the J gene lost 8 bases, with 12 bases spanning the gap. CDR3: CASSYRGEGEAFF. The CDR3 coding sequence is TGTGCCAGCAGTTACCGGGGGGAAGGAGAAGCTTTCTTT.

The chain is built from TRBV2 and TRBJ2-3; D possibly matches TRBD1 or TRBD2 (5 bases each). The germline CDR1 and CDR2 sequences are SNHLY and FYNNEI. V gave up 7 bases and J gave up 5 bases, with 22 bases separating them. CDR3 length: 16 residues. The CDR3: CASMGVRTGPGDTQYF. The CDR3 DNA is TGTGCCAGCATGGGGGTCCGGACCGGGCCTGGAGATACGCAGTATTTT.

The rearrangement links TRBV19 to TRBJ1-2, with D possibly being TRBD1 (5 bases). This CDR3 is 15 amino acids long. The germline V gene has CDR1 LNHDA and CDR2 SQIVND (reference sequence). Trimming took off 10 bases at V and 0 bases at J, with 18 bases between the two ends. This CDR3 is CATYSWGLANYGYTF. The CDR3 region has the DNA TGTGCCACCTATTCTTGGGGGTTAGCTAACTATGGCTACACCTTC.

The rearrangement uses TRBV12-3 or TRBV12-4 and TRBJ2-3, with no clear D. V lost 6 bases to trimming and J lost 4 bases, with 14 bases between them. CDR3 size: 14 residues. The DNA of the CDR3 is TGTGCCAGCAGCTCCCTTTTCGTTCCAGATACGCAGTATTTT. It yields the protein CASSSLFVPDTQYF.

The chain employs TRBV6-5 and TRBJ2-7; 12 bases map to TRBD2. The CDR3 contains 16 residues. The germline gives CDR1 MNHEY, CDR2 SVGAGI. The trim removed 3 bases at V and 5 bases at J, leaving 8 bases unmatched. The CDR3 DNA reads as TGTGCCAGCAGTTATTCTCGACTAGCGGGAGTACACGAGCAGTACTTC. Protein sequence: CASSYSRLAGVHEQYF.

This chain links TRBV7-8 with TRBJ2-7; possibly TRBD1 for D (5 bases). Looked up from germline, CDR1 is SGHVS and CDR2 is FQNEAQ. V lost 2 bases to trimming and J lost 2 bases, with 13 bases between them. CDR3 length: 15 amino acids. The CDR3 DNA reads TGTGCCAGCAGCTTATCTTTCGTAGGGGCCTACGAGCAGTACTTC. It is translated as CASSLSFVGAYEQYF.

This clonotype occurred a few times. CDR3 sequence: CASSMAGYEQYF. CDR3 DNA sequence: TGTGCCAGTAGTATGGCGGGCTACGAGCAGTACTTC. The chain combines TRBV19 with TRBJ2-7; the D gene is possibly TRBD2 (5 bases). From germline, CDR1 is LNHDA and CDR2 SQIVND (reference sequence). V was shortened by 3 bases and J by 3 bases, with 6 bases between the two germline ends. The CDR3 consists of 12 residues.

The chain couples TRBV7-9 to TRBJ1-1; weak D call: TRBD1 (5 bases). The CDR3 loop spans 14 amino acids. Deletions cut 7 bases from V and 1 base from J, with 13 bases between. Germline assignment: CDR1 SEHNR and CDR2 FQNEAQ (reference sequence). CDR3 DNA: TGTGCCAGCACCCGGGGGGGGGAGAACACTGAAGCTTTCTTT. Translation: CASTRGGENTEAFF.

The chain is built from TRBV11-3 and TRBJ1-1; the D is unclear. CDR1 is SGHNT and CDR2 is YENEEA in the germline V gene. Trimming took 4 bases from V and 0 from J, leaving 15 bases between them. This CDR3 is built from 16 residues. The CDR3: CASSSYLGSMNTEAFF. The CDR3 nucleotides are TGTGCCAGCAGCTCGTACCTAGGATCCATGAACACTGAAGCTTTCTTT.